Each of the 32 T cell receptor beta chains below was sequenced from the same sample in a study of T cell responses to AZD1222 COVID-19 vaccine. Libraries were prepared by immunoSEQ multiplex PCR; TCRdb keeps only in-frame clonotypes and omits some of them. The sample yields around 110,000 clones, 84% seen once. Specimen: peripheral blood, collected on day 0 of AZD1222 vaccination. These receptors were taken from an adult in good health.

The chain has TRBV19 and TRBJ1-1; D is perhaps TRBD1 (6 bases). The V gene lost 4 bases and the J gene lost 9 bases, with 21 bases spanning the gap. The CDR3 totals 15 residues. Germline V gives CDR1 LNHDA, CDR2 SQIVND (reference sequence). Here the CDR3 DNA reads TGTGCCAGTAGTACGCTAAGGACAGATCCCCCTCAAGCTTTCTTT. It encodes CASSTLRTDPPQAFF.

The genes are TRBV6-5 and TRBJ1-5; D unresolved. The CDR3 loop spans 13 amino acids. Trimming shortened V by 8 bases and J by 5 bases, and 13 bases separated the two germline ends. Germline loops: CDR1 MNHEY, CDR2 SVGAGI. The DNA for the CDR3 is TGTGCCAGCGCGGAGGTTTGGGATCAGCCCCAGCATTTT. Translating it yields CASAEVWDQPQHF.

This clone was recorded many times. The V gene is TRBV4-1, the J gene TRBJ1-1, with D possibly TRBD1 on 6 matching bases. V was clipped by 1 base and J by 5 bases, with 14 bases between them. The CDR3 runs to 15 residues. Germline CDR1 is MGHRA and CDR2 is YSYEKL. DNA of the CDR3: TGCGCCAGCAGCCAAGGAAAGGGGGGATGGACTGAAGCTTTCTTT. This encodes CASSQGKGGWTEAFF.

V usage is TRBV5-8 and J usage is TRBJ1-2; TRBD1 matches at 8 bases. Germline lookup yields CDR1 SGHTS and CDR2 YDEGEE. The CDR3 length is 13 residues. V shed 4 bases, J shed 2 bases, and the junction held 1 base outside the gene matches. CDR3 nucleotides: TGTGCCAGCAGCCGGACAGGGAACTATGGCTACACCTTC. Protein: CASSRTGNYGYTF.

The J gene is TRBJ1-2, the V gene TRBV2; 12 positions match TRBD1. Germline V gene data show CDR1 as SNHLY and CDR2 as FYNNEI. V was pared by 7 bases and J by 8 bases, with 5 bases of the junction left unmatched. The CDR3 extends over 13 amino acids. The CDR3: CASTRDRGPGYTF. CDR3 bases: TGTGCCAGCACTCGGGACAGGGGGCCCGGCTACACCTTC.

The chain is built from TRBV5-4 and TRBJ1-2, with 8 bases aligning to TRBD1. The junction had 1 base not matched to a gene; V was cut back by 0 bases and J by 3 bases. The CDR3 has 14 amino acids. Per the germline V gene, CDR1 is SGHNT and CDR2 is YYREEE (reference sequence). The CDR3 region is CASSLETGDYGYTF. DNA for the CDR3: TGTGCCAGCAGCTTGGAGACAGGGGACTATGGCTACACCTTC.

The V call is TRBV28, the J call TRBJ2-2; D is possibly TRBD1 or TRBD2 (6 bases each). The CDR3 contains 15 residues. The germline V gene encodes CDR1 MDHEN and CDR2 SYDVKM. V was pared by 7 bases and J by 5 bases, with 17 bases between. The CDR3 nucleotides read TGTGCCAGCACCAAAGGGGGGTCGGGTACCGGGGAGCTGTTTTTT. It specifies CASTKGGSGTGELFF.

The chain recombines TRBV30 with TRBJ1-3, with D possibly being TRBD1 (5 bases). The CDR3 contains 13 residues. The V gene's germline CDR1 is GTSNPN and CDR2 SVGIG (reference sequence). V lost 4 bases and J lost 2, with 9 bases in between. CDR3 in amino acids: CAWNRITGNTIYF. The CDR3 coding sequence is TGTGCCTGGAACAGGATAACTGGAAACACCATATATTTT.

The V and J genes are TRBV5-6 and TRBJ1-2; D possibly corresponds to TRBD1 (5 bases). The CDR3 runs to 13 residues. Trimming left V 0 bases short and J 8 bases short, with 11 bases between. CDR1 and CDR2 (germline): SGHDT, YYEEEE. The CDR3 region is CASSLDRYPGYTF. The DNA for the CDR3 is TGTGCCAGCAGCTTGGACAGGTATCCAGGCTACACCTTC.

This chain uses TRBV6-5 with TRBJ1-5; no firm D call. Per the germline V gene, CDR1 is MNHEY and CDR2 is SVGAGI. The CDR3 is 14 residues long. V was clipped by 0 bases and J by 1 base, with 4 bases between them. This chain's CDR3 is CASSYSNSNQPQHF. DNA of the CDR3: TGTGCCAGCAGTTACTCGAACAGCAATCAGCCCCAGCATTTT.

This rearrangement joins TRBV10-3 to TRBJ2-3; D call uncertain. V shed 2 bases and J shed 2 bases, with 2 bases lying between them. The CDR3 runs to 12 residues. Germline values: CDR1 ENHRY, CDR2 SYGVKD. CDR3 bases: TGTGCCATCAGTGAGACCACAGATACGCAGTATTTT. It codes for CAISETTDTQYF.

The gene calls are TRBV28 and TRBJ1-3; 10 bases map to TRBD1. Unmatched junction bases numbered 5, after V lost 5 bases and J lost 4 bases. The CDR3 spans 15 residues. CDR1 is MDHEN and CDR2 is SYDVKM in the germline V gene. The CDR3 region is CASSPGTGVGNTIYF. DNA for the CDR3: TGTGCCAGCAGTCCGGGGACAGGGGTGGGAAACACCATATATTTT.

This clone has just a few counts. The chain recombines TRBV4-3 with TRBJ1-1, with D possibly being TRBD1 (5 bases). The CDR3 is 16 amino acids. Germline values: CDR1 LGHNA, CDR2 YSLEER. V was shortened by 0 bases and J by 5 bases, with 16 bases between the two germline ends. The CDR3 sequence is CASSQDGTGRRTEAFF. CDR3 nucleotides: TGCGCCAGCAGCCAAGATGGGACGGGGCGTAGAACTGAAGCTTTCTTT.

The table lists this clone with a count of one. This rearrangement joins TRBV28 to TRBJ1-2; D is uncertain. The CDR3 length is 13 residues. Germline V lookup: CDR1 MDHEN, CDR2 SYDVKM. V dropped 2 bases and J dropped 4 bases, with 8 bases sitting between them. CDR3 residues: CASSLQAPYGYTF. The CDR3 DNA reads TGTGCCAGCAGTTTACAGGCTCCCTATGGCTACACCTTC.

This clone appeared once. CDR3 residues: CASSGAQGGYGYTF. The DNA for the CDR3 is TGTGCCAGCAGCGGGGCCCAGGGGGGCTATGGCTACACCTTC. The V and J genes are TRBV9 and TRBJ1-2; 7 nucleotides align to TRBD1. From germline, CDR1 is SGDLS and CDR2 YYNGEE. With V trimmed by 3 bases and J by 4 bases, 6 bases remained unmatched. The CDR3 runs 14 residues.

The J gene is TRBJ2-2, the V gene TRBV7-3, with 8 positions matching TRBD2. The CDR3 extends over 17 amino acids. V trimming: 7 bases; J trimming: 2 bases; junction bases outside the gene matches: 12. CDR1 and CDR2 (germline): SGHTA, FQGTGA. CDR3 nucleotides: TGTGCCAGCACAACTAGCGGACAGTCTACCAACACCGGGGAGCTGTTTTTT. This translates into CASTTSGQSTNTGELFF.

The chain is built from TRBV5-1 and TRBJ2-2; TRBD2 matches at 9 bases. The length of the CDR3 is 18 residues. Germline assignment: CDR1 SGHRS and CDR2 YFSETQ. V lost 1 base to trimming and J lost 0 bases; unmatched junction nucleotides: 7. CDR3 sequence: CASSLRTAGGPNTGELFF. CDR3 in DNA: TGCGCCAGCAGCTTGCGGACAGCGGGAGGACCGAACACCGGGGAGCTGTTTTTT.

The CDR3 is CAGTGRQGACSPLHF. Written as DNA, the CDR3 is TGTGCCGGAACAGGCAGACAGGGGGCTTGTTCACCCCTCCACTTT. This chain links TRBV21-1 with TRBJ1-6; the table's D call, TRBD1, has no DNA check behind it. TRBV21-1 represents a pseudogene. The CDR3 extends over 15 amino acids.

This clone appeared once. The chain uses TRBV2 and TRBJ1-5, with D maybe TRBD1 (5 bases). This CDR3 has 14 amino acids. CDR1 and CDR2 from the germline V gene are SNHLY and FYNNEI. V dropped 6 bases and J dropped 4 bases, with 13 bases sitting between them. The CDR3 here is CASRLTAINQPQHF. The CDR3 DNA follows: TGTGCCAGCAGACTGACAGCCATAAATCAGCCCCAGCATTTT.

The chain carries TRBV24-1 and TRBJ2-1, with 11 nucleotides matching TRBD2. The CDR3 runs 16 residues. Germline lookup yields CDR1 KGHDR and CDR2 SFDVKD. V gave up 5 bases and J gave up 9 bases; unmatched junction bases: 11. The CDR3 loop reads CATSVQLAGGEAEQFF. The CDR3 bases are TGTGCCACCAGTGTTCAGTTAGCGGGAGGGGAGGCTGAGCAGTTCTTC.

This clone was observed a few times. The chain recombines TRBV3-1 (or the pseudogene TRBV3-2) with TRBJ1-2; a possible D gene is TRBD1 (5 bases). Trimming removed 4 bases from V and 5 bases from J, with 8 bases in between. The CDR3 consists of 12 residues. Germline CDR1 reads LGHDT; CDR2 reads YNNKEL (reference sequence). In nucleotides, the CDR3 is TGTGCCAGCAGCCCGGGACTTTATGGCTACACCTTC. It yields the protein CASSPGLYGYTF.

The chain joins TRBV28 to TRBJ1-2, with no clear D. Germline V gene lookup returns CDR1 MDHEN and CDR2 SYDVKM. This CDR3 comprises 11 residues. Trimming took 7 bases from V and 8 from J, leaving 11 bases between them. CDR3 residues: CASTLGRGYTF. The CDR3 coding sequence is TGTGCCAGCACCCTGGGAAGGGGCTACACCTTC.

The chain has TRBV7-2 and TRBJ1-1; possibly TRBD1 for D (5 bases). Germline loops: CDR1 SGHTA, CDR2 FQGNSA. The CDR3 runs 15 residues. V gave up 3 bases and J gave up 7 bases, with 18 bases separating them. The CDR3 DNA reads as TGTGCCAGCAGCTTCGGCCAGGGAAGGCTTCTTGAAGCTTTCTTT. Translation gives CASSFGQGRLLEAFF.

This clone has only one observation. The genes are TRBV5-1 and TRBJ2-2; unclear D gene. The CDR3 length is 15 residues. V was trimmed by 2 bases and J by 3 bases, leaving 11 bases between them. Germline V gives CDR1 SGHRS, CDR2 YFSETQ. CDR3 residues: CASSLPLTDTGELFF. The CDR3 nucleotides read TGCGCCAGCAGCTTACCGTTGACGGACACCGGGGAGCTGTTTTTT. Supplemented by reference TRBV5-1 and TRBJ2-2, the full variable domain reads KAGVTQTPRYLIKTRGQQVTLSCSPISGHRSVSWYQQTPGQGLQFLFEYFSETQRNKGNFPGRFSGRQFSNSRSEMNVSTLELGDSALYLCASSLPLTDTGELFFGEGSRLTVL.

CDR3 amino acids: CASSEGTLDTDTQYF. The CDR3 nucleotides are TGTGCCAGCAGTGAGGGGACTTTAGACACAGATACGCAGTATTTT. The chain employs TRBV2 and TRBJ2-3; a weak D match, TRBD2 (6 bases). Per the germline V gene, CDR1 is SNHLY and CDR2 is FYNNEI. V was clipped by 3 bases and J by 2 bases, with 12 bases between them. This CDR3 comprises 15 residues. The full variable domain, its missing parts supplied by reference TRBV2 and TRBJ2-3, is EPEVTQTPSHQVTQMGQEVILRCVPISNHLYFYWYRQILGQKVEFLVSFYNNEISEKSEIFDDQFSVERPDGSNFTLKIRSTKLEDSAMYFCASSEGTLDTDTQYFGPGTRLTVL.

The genes are TRBV4-1 and TRBJ2-3; D unresolved. Germline assignment: CDR1 MGHRA and CDR2 YSYEKL. The CDR3 is 17 residues long. Trimming left V 0 bases short and J 0 bases short, with 13 bases between. CDR3 coding DNA: TGCGCCAGCAGCCAAGATCTAACGAGCGCCAGCACAGATACGCAGTATTTT. Translation gives CASSQDLTSASTDTQYF.

DNA for the CDR3: TGTGCCACCGCGGCCGGGGTCTACAATGAGCAGTTCTTC. Translating gives CATAAGVYNEQFF. The V and J genes are TRBV24-1 and TRBJ2-1; tentative D call: TRBD2 (5 bases). V was clipped by 9 bases and J by 3 bases, with 11 bases between them. Germline loops: CDR1 KGHDR, CDR2 SFDVKD. The CDR3 is 13 residues long.

This rearrangement joins TRBV7-3 to TRBJ2-2; D gene uncertain. The ends were cut back, 5 bases at V and 4 bases at J, with 8 bases in the middle. CDR1 is SGHTA, CDR2 FQGTGA, per germline. The CDR3 sequence is 13 residues long. The CDR3 here is CASSPSPTGELFF. Written as DNA, the CDR3 is TGTGCCAGCAGCCCCAGCCCCACCGGGGAGCTGTTTTTT.

The chain has TRBV5-6 and TRBJ1-2; D may be TRBD1 (6 bases). The CDR3 is made up of 14 amino acids. With 6 bases removed from V and 2 bases from J, the gap between germline ends came to 14 bases. Germline lookup yields CDR1 SGHDT and CDR2 YYEEEE. Written as DNA, the CDR3 is TGTGCCAGCAACACCGGGACACCCAACTATGGCTACACCTTC. This sequence encodes CASNTGTPNYGYTF.

The rearrangement joins TRBV3-1 (or the pseudogene TRBV3-2) to TRBJ1-6; 11 nucleotides match TRBD1. CDR3 length: 11 residues. Germline V gene lookup returns CDR1 LGHDT and CDR2 YNNKEL (reference sequence). With V trimmed by 5 bases and J by 19 bases, 4 bases remained unmatched. The CDR3 region is CASSGQGAFHF. CDR3 bases: TGTGCCAGCAGCGGACAGGGGGCTTTTCACTTT.

The chain combines TRBV19 with TRBJ2-6; D ambiguous. The CDR3 loop spans 15 amino acids. V dropped 6 bases and J dropped 0 bases, with 9 bases sitting between them. In germline, CDR1 is LNHDA, CDR2 SQIVND (reference sequence). The DNA for the CDR3 is TGTGCCAGTAGCCCCCCACTCTCTGGGGCCAACGTCCTGACTTTC. Its translation is CASSPPLSGANVLTF.

The chain couples TRBV11-3 to TRBJ2-2; TRBD2 aligns across 15 bases. The CDR3 runs 17 residues. The V and J ends lost 4 bases and 7 bases, in that order; junction bases with no gene match: 7. The V gene's germline CDR1 is SGHNT and CDR2 YENEEA. The CDR3 DNA reads TGTGCCAGCAGCTCCGGACTAGCGGGAGGGCCGGTCGGGGAGCTGTTTTTT. Its protein is CASSSGLAGGPVGELFF.